This TCR beta chain was observed in a study of TIL therapy for anti-PD-1-resistant metastatic lung cancer. On the study more broadly: Median patient age was about 50, ranging about 35-80 years. Notes on the study in general: After infusion, TIL clonotypes partly replaced peripheral T cells and declined over months. The cohort had more treatment-naive, never-smoker and oncogene-addicted patients than typical.

The libraries were made with immunoSEQ v3. Measured with immunoSEQ multiplex PCR; TCRdb has only the in-frame clones, and not every one. The sample lists tens of thousands of clones, roughly 78% seen once, with about 5% in the top ten. Specified time point: pre-treatment sample, taken before nivolumab and TIL therapy. Enrollment ran from October 2017 to early 2020. After removal of 4 bases from V and 0 bases from J, the junction contained 8 bases not matched to a gene. The CDR3 length is 16 residues. In germline, CDR1 is SGHNT, CDR2 YYREEE (reference sequence). Worth noting for this clone: Its antigen remains unknown.

This chain connects TRBV5-4 to TRBJ2-3, with 7 nucleotides matching TRBD1. The clonotype comes from a woman aged 30-79 years with non-small cell lung cancer. The source was blood, collected at baseline. CDR3 sequence: CASSPPRGQSTDTQYF. The CDR3 DNA reads as TGTGCCAGCAGCCCGCCCCGGGGACAGAGCACAGATACGCAGTATTTT.